This TCR beta chain was identified in a study of blood T cell repertoires in COVID-19. Overall study context: Sites in the United States, Italy and Spain provided acute and convalescent COVID-19 samples. The cDNA or gDNA used as material had been derived from T cells, B-cell-depleted T cells, or PBMCs.

The V gene end was trimmed by 5 bases and the J gene end by 4 bases; junction bases not matched to a gene: 7. Germline values: CDR1 MDHEN, CDR2 SYDVKM. The CDR3 runs to 15 residues. Original analysis: Amplified reference gene primers provided the basis for estimating nucleated cell counts. Some clones are missing from TCRdb's copy, which holds only in-frame ones; the method was immunoSEQ multiplex PCR. V, J and clone size reflect that table, while D and trimming were determined from the DNA. The table lists 160,000 or so clones, 70% to 90% of them singletons, with approximately 1% in the top ten. What was sequenced was peripheral blood. The TCR originated in a man in his forties with acute or convalescent COVID-19. This sequence joins TRBV28 and TRBJ1-5, with 8 bases matching TRBD1. The CDR3 protein is CASSAATGGNQPQHF. The CDR3 DNA is TGTGCCAGCAGTGCGGCTACAGGGGGAAATCAGCCCCAGCATTTT.